This T cell receptor beta chain was identified during a study of shared clonotypes between healthy human individuals. Findings of the study overall: Across a few donors, naive CD4 shared 5% to 5.5%, naive CD8 more than 3%, memory CD4 more than 2%, memory CD8 under 0.5%. In having few donors, the study represented limited genetic and exposure-history diversity.

Concerning this clone itself: No antigen is known for it.

Tens of thousands of T cell genomes (about 0.2 ug DNA) went into each sorted-subset replicate. Method: immunoSEQ multiplex PCR; TCRdb's copy keeps in-frame clones and lacks some. The top ten clones hold about 0.39% of a sample with approximately 2.5 million clones, more than 85% of them seen once. V lost 6 bases and J lost 5; bases outside the gene matches: 10. Per germline, CDR1 SGHAT and CDR2 FQNNGV. The CDR3 has 15 amino acids. The TCR originated in a man younger than 35 in good health. Some clones in this sample may be carry-over from other donors' samples. The J gene is TRBJ2-3, the V gene TRBV11-2; 8 nucleotides agree with TRBD2. Sequencing input: naive CD4+ T cells from PBMCs. Subset specified: CD45RA+ positively selected. This CDR3 reads CASRSPGGRLDTQYF. CDR3 coding DNA: TGTGCCAGCAGATCACCGGGGGGGCGGCTAGATACGCAGTATTTT. The full variable domain, rest sourced from reference TRBV11-2 and TRBJ2-3, is EAGVAQSPRYKIIEKRQSVAFWCNPISGHATLYWYQQILGQGPKLLIQFQNNGVVDDSQLPKDRFSAERLKGVDSTLKIQPAKLEDSAVYLCASRSPGGRLDTQYFGPGTRLTVL.